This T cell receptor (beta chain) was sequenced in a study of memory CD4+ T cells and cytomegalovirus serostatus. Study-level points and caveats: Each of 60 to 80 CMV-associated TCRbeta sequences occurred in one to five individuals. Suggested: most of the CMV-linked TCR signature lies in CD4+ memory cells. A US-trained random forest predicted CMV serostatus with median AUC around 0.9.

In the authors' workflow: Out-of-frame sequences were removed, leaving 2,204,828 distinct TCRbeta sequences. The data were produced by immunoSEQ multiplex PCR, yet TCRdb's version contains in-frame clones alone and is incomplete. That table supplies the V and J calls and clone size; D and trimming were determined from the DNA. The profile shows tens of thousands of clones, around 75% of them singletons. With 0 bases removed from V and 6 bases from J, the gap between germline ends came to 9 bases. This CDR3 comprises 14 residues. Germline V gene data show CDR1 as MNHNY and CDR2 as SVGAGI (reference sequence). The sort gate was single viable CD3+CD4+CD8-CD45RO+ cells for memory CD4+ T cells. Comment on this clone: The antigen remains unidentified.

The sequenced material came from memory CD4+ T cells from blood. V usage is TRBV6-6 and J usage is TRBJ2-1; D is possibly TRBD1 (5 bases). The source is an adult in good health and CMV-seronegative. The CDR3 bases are TGTGCCAGCAGTTACTCCCTCGACAGCAATGAGCAGTTCTTC. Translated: CASSYSLDSNEQFF.